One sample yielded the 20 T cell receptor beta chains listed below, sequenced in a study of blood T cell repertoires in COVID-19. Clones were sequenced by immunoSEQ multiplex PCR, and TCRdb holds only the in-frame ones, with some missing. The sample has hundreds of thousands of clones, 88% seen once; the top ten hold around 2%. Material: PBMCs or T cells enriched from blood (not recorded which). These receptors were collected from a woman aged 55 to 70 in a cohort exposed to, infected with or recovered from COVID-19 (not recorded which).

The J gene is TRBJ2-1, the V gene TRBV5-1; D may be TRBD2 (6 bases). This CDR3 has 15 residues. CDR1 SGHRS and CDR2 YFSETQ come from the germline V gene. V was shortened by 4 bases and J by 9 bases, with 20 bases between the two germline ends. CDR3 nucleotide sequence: TGCGCCAGCAGCCCGGTAGCACTAGCTTCAAGTGAGCAGTTCTTC. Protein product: CASSPVALASSEQFF.

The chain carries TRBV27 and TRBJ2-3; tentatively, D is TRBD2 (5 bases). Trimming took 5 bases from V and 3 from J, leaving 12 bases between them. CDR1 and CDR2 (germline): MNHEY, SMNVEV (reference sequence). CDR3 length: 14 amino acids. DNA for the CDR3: TGTGCCAGCAGTCTGGACGGGATGACAGATACGCAGTATTTT. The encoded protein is CASSLDGMTDTQYF.

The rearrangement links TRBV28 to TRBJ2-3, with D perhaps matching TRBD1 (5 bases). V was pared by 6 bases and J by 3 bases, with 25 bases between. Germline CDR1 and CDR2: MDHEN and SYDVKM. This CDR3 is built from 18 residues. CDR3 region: CASSPEGRGWGSTDTQYF. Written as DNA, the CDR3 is TGTGCCAGCAGCCCAGAAGGAAGGGGATGGGGAAGTACAGATACGCAGTATTTT. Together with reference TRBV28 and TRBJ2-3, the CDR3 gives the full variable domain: DVKVTQSSRYLVKRTGEKVFLECVQDMDHENMFWYRQDPGLGLRLIYFSYDVKMKEKGDIPEGYSVSREKKERFSLILESASTNQTSMYLCASSPEGRGWGSTDTQYFGPGTRLTVL.

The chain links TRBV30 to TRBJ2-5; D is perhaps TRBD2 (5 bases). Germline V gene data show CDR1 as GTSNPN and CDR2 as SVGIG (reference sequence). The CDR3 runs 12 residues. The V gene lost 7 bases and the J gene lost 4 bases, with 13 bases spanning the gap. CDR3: CASTAGGETQYF. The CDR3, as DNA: TGTGCCTCGACGGCGGGCGGAGAGACCCAGTACTTC. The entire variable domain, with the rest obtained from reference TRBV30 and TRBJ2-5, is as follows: SQTIHQWPATLVQPVGSPLSLECTVEGTSNPNLYWYRQAAGRGLQLLFYSVGIGQISSEVPQNLSASRPQDRQFILSSKKLLLSDSGFYLCASTAGGETQYFGPGTRLLVL.

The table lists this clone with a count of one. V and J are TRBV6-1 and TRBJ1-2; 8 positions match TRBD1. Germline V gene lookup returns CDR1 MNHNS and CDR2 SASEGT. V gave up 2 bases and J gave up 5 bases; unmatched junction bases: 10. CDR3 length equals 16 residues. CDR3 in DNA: TGTGCCAGCAGTGAATATCGGACAGGGTTGGGGTATGGCTACACCTTC. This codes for CASSEYRTGLGYGYTF.

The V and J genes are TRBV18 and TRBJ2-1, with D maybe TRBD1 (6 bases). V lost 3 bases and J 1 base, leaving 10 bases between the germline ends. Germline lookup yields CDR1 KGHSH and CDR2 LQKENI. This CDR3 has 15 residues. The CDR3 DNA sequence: TGTGCCAGCTCACCTGATCAGGGGTCCTACAATGAGCAGTTCTTC. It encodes CASSPDQGSYNEQFF.

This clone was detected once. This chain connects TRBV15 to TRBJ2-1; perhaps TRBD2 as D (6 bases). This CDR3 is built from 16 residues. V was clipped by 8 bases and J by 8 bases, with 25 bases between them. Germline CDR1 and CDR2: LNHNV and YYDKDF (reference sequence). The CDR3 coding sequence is TGTGCCACCGGAAAGGTCACTTCGGGGGAGGTCTATGAGCAGTTCTTC. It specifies CATGKVTSGEVYEQFF. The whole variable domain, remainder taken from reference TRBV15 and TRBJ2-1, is DAMVIQNPRYQVTQFGKPVTLSCSQTLNHNVMYWYQQKSSQAPKLLFHYYDKDFNNEADTPDNFQSRRPNTSFCFLDIRSPGLGDTAMYLCATGKVTSGEVYEQFFGPGTRLTVL.

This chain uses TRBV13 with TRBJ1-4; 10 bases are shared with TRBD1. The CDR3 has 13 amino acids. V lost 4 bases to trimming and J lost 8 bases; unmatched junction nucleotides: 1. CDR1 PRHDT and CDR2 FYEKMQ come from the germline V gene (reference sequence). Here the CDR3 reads CASSWTGGEKLFF. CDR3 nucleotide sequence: TGTGCCAGCAGCTGGACAGGGGGAGAAAAACTGTTTTTT.

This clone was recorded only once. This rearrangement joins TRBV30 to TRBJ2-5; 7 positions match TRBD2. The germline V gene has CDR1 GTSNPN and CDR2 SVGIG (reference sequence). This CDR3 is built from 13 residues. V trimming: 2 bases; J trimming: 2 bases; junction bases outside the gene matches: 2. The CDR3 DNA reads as TGTGCCTGGAGTAGCGGGACTCAAGAGACCCAGTACTTC. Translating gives CAWSSGTQETQYF.

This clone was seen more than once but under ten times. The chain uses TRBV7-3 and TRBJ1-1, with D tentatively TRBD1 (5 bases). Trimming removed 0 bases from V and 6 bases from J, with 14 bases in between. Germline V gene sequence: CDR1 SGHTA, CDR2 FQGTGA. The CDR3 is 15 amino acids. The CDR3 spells CASSLTPGFKAEAFF. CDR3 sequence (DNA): TGTGCCAGCAGCTTAACCCCAGGGTTTAAGGCTGAAGCTTTCTTT.

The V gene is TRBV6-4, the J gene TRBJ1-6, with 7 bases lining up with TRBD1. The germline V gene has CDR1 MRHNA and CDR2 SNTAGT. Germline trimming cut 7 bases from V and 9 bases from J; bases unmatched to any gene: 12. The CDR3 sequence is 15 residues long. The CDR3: CASKIPGQRSSPLHF. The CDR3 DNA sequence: TGTGCCAGCAAGATCCCGGGACAGCGGAGTTCACCCCTCCACTTT.

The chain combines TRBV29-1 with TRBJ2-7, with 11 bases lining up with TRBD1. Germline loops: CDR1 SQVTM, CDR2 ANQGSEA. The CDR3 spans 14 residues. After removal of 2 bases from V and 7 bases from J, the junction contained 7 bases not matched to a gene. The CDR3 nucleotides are TGCAGCGTTGAACGGGGGACAGGGGGTAGTGAGCAGTACTTC. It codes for CSVERGTGGSEQYF.

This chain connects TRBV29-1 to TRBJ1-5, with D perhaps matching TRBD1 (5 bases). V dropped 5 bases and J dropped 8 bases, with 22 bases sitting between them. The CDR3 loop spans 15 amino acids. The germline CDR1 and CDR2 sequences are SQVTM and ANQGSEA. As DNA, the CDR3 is TGCAGCGTTCAGGGAACGGTGGGATTAGGTGAGCCCCAGCATTTT. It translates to CSVQGTVGLGEPQHF.

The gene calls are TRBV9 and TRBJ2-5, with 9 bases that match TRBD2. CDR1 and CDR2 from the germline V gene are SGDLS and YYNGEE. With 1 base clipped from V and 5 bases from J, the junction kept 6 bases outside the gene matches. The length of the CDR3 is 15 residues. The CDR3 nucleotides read TGTGCCAGCAGCGTACTAGCGGGAAAATCGGAGACCCAGTACTTC. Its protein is CASSVLAGKSETQYF.

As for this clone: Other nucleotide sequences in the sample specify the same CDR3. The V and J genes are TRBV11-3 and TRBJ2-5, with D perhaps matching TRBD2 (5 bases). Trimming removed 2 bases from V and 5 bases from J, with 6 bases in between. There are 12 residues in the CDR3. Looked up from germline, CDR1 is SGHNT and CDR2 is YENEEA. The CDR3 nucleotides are TGTGCCAGCAGCTTACGAGGGGAGACCCAGTACTTC. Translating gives CASSLRGETQYF.

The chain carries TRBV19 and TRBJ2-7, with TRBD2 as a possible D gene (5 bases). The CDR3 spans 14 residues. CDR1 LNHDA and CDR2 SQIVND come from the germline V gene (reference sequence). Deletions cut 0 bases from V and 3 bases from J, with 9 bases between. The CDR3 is CASSIDREFYEQYF. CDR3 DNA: TGTGCCAGTAGTATAGATAGGGAGTTCTACGAGCAGTACTTC.

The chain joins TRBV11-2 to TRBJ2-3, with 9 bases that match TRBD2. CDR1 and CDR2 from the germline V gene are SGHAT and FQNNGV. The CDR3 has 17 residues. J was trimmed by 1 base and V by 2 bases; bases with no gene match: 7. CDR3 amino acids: CASSLRREGRGTDTQYF. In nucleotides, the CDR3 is TGTGCCAGCAGCTTACGGCGGGAGGGCCGGGGCACAGATACGCAGTATTTT.

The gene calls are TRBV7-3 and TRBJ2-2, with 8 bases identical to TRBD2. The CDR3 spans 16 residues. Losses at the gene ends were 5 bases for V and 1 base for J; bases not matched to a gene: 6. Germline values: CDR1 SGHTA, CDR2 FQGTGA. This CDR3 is CASSAPGLGNTGELFF. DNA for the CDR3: TGTGCCAGCAGCGCACCGGGACTAGGGAACACCGGGGAGCTGTTTTTT.

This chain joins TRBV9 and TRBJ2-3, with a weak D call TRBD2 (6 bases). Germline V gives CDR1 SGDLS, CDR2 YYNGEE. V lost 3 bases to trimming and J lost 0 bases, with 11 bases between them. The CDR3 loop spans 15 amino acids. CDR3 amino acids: CASSGSTSSTDTQYF. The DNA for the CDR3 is TGTGCCAGCAGCGGGTCGACTAGTAGCACAGATACGCAGTATTTT. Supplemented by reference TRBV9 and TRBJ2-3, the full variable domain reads DSGVTQTPKHLITATGQRVTLRCSPRSGDLSVYWYQQSLDQGLQFLIQYYNGEERAKGNILERFSAQQFPDLHSELNLSSLELGDSALYFCASSGSTSSTDTQYFGPGTRLTVL.

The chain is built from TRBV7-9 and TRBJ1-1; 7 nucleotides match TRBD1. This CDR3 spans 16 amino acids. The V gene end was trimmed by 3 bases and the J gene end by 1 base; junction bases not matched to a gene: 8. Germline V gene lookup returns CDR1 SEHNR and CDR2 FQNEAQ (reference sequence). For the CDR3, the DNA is TGTGCCAGCAGCTTGCCGGGACAGCTACCGAACACTGAAGCTTTCTTT. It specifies CASSLPGQLPNTEAFF.